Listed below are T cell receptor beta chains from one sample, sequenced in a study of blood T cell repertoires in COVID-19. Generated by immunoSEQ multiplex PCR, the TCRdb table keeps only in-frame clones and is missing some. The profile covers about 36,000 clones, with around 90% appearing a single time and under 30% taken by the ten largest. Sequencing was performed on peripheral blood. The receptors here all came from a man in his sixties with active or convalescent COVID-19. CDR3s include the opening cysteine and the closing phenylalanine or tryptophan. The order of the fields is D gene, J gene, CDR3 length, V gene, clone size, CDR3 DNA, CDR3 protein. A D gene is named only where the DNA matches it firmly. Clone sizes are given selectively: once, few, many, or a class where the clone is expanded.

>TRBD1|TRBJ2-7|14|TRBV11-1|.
TGTGCCAGCAGCCTAAGACAGGGGGCCTACGAGCAGTACTTC
CASSLRQGAYEQYF
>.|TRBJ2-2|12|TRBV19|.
TGTGCCAGCGGGGGTGACACCGGGGAGCTGTTTTTT
CASGGDTGELFF
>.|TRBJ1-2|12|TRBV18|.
TGTGCCAGCCGGACAGACAATTATGGCTACACCTTC
CASRTDNYGYTF
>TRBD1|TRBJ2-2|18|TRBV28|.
TGTGCCAGCAGTCCCTCGATTGCTGGGACAGGGGGTAGCGGGGAGCTGTTTTTT
CASSPSIAGTGGSGELFF
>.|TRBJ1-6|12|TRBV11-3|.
TGTGCCAGCAGCGGCCCCGATTCACCCCTCCACTTT
CASSGPDSPLHF
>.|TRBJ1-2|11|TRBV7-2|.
TGTGCCAGCAGCCCCGAGCGTGGCTACACCTTC
CASSPERGYTF
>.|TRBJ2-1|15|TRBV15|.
TGTGCCACCAGCAGTCAAGGGGGCTCCTACAATGAGCAGTTCTTC
CATSSQGGSYNEQFF
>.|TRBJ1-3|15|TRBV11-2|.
TGTGCCAGCAGCTTGCGTCTTAGCTCTGGAAACACCATATATTTT
CASSLRLSSGNTIYF
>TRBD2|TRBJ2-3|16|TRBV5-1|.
TGCGCCAGCAGGCCGGGACTAGCGGGAGGAACAGATACGCAGTATTTT
CASRPGLAGGTDTQYF
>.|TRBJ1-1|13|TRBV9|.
TGTGCCAGCAGCGTTGACTCGTTTGCTGGAGCTTTCTTT
CASSVDSFAGAFF
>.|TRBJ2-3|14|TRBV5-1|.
TGCGCCAGCAGCTCCAGGACTATATCACATACGCAGTATTTT
CASSSRTISHTQYF
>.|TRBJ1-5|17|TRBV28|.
TGTGCCAGCAGGCCCCATGCGGGGGGCGGAGGCAATCAGCCCCAGCATTTT
CASRPHAGGGGNQPQHF
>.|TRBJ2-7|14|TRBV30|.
TGTGCCTGGAGTGATAACAGGAAATCCTACGAGCAGTACTTC
CAWSDNRKSYEQYF
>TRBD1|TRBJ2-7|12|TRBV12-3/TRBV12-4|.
TGTGCCAGCAGTTCGACAGGGGCCGAGCAGTACTTC
CASSSTGAEQYF
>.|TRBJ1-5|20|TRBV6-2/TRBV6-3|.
TGTGCCAGCAGTTATACGACTAATGACGTAAGTTTCCTTAGCAATCAGCCCCAGCATTTT
CASSYTTNDVSFLSNQPQHF
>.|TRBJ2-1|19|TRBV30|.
TGTGCCTGGAGTTCCAGAGGTCTAGCGAGCTTATATATTCACAATGAGCAGTTCTTC
CAWSSRGLASLYIHNEQFF
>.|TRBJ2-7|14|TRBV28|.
TGTGCCAGCAGTTTATTACAGCCCCCCTACGAGCAGTACTTC
CASSLLQPPYEQYF
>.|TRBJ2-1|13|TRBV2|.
TGTGCCAGCAGGCAAAATTTCCTAGCGGAGCAGTTCTTC
CASRQNFLAEQFF
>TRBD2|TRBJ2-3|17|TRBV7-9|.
TGTGCCAGCAGCTTAGAGGCTAGCGGGAGGTACACAGATACGCAGTATTTT
CASSLEASGRYTDTQYF
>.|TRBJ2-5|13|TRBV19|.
TGTGCCAGTAGTATATCCTCTCGAGAGACCCAGTACTTC
CASSISSRETQYF
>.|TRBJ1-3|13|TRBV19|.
TGTGCCAGTAGTTTCACGGGTGGAAACACCATATATTTT
CASSFTGGNTIYF
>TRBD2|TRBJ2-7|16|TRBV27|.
TGTGCCAGCAGACCTATCTACGGGACTAATGCCTACGAGCAGTACTTC
CASRPIYGTNAYEQYF
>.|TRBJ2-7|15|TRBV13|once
TGTGCCAGCAGCTTAATTAGCGCACGGGGGTACGAGCAGTACTTC
CASSLISARGYEQYF
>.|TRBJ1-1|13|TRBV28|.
TGTGCCAGCAGTGGCGGGTGGGGCACTGAAGCTTTCTTT
CASSGGWGTEAFF
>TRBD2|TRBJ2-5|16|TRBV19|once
TGTGCCAGTAGTATTGGACTAGCGGGAGTCATAGAGACCCAGTACTTC
CASSIGLAGVIETQYF
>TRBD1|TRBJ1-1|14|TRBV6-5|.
TGTGCCAGCAGCTTCGACAGGGGGAGTACTGAAGCTTTCTTT
CASSFDRGSTEAFF
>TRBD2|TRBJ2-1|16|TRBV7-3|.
TGTGCCAGCAGCCCCAGAGGCGGGAGTGCCTACAATGAGCAGTTCTTC
CASSPRGGSAYNEQFF
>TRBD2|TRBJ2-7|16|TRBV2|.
TGTGCCAGCAGTGAGGCGTCGGGGCTAGCGGGAAGCGAGCAGTACTTC
CASSEASGLAGSEQYF
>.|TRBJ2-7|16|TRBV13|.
TGTGCCAGCAGCGCGCCCCAACCGGGAGACTCCTACGAGCAGTACTTC
CASSAPQPGDSYEQYF
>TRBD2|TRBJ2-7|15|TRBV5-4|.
TGTGCCAGCAGATATGGTGTAGCGGGTGAATCCGAGCAGTACTTC
CASRYGVAGESEQYF
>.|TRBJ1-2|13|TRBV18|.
TGTGCCAGCTCGCCGGGGTCAGACTATGGCTACACCTTC
CASSPGSDYGYTF
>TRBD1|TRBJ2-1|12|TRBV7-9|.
TGTGCATCGAACAGGGGGATCAATGAGCAGTTCTTC
CASNRGINEQFF
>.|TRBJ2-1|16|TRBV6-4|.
TGTGCCAGCAGTGGCCAAAGTAGCGGCTCCTACAATGAGCAGTTCTTC
CASSGQSSGSYNEQFF
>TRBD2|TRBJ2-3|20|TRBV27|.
TGTGCCAGCAGTTTCAGGGGACTAGCGGGAGGACCCTCTAGCACAGATACGCAGTATTTT
CASSFRGLAGGPSSTDTQYF
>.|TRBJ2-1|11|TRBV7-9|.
TGTGCCAGCAGCCCCGACATACAGCAGTTCTTC
CASSPDIQQFF
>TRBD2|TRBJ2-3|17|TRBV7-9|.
TGTGCCAGCAGCTTCCGGGCTAGCGGCGCTAGCACAGATACGCAGTATTTT
CASSFRASGASTDTQYF
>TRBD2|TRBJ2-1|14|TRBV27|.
TGTGCCAGCACCGGACTAGCGGGAGGTTATGAGCAGTTCTTC
CASTGLAGGYEQFF
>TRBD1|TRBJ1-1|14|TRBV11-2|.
TGTGCCAGCAGCCCGACAGGGATGAACACTGAAGCTTTCTTT
CASSPTGMNTEAFF
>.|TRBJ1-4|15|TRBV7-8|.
TGTGCCAGCAGCCCCCGGGACACTATAAATGAAAAACTGTTTTTT
CASSPRDTINEKLFF
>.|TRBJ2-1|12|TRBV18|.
TGTGCCAGCTCACCCGGGGTCAATGAGCAGTTCTTC
CASSPGVNEQFF
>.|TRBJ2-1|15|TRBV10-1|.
TGCGCCAGCAGTCGGCGGCGGGATTTATACAATGAGCAGTTCTTC
CASSRRRDLYNEQFF
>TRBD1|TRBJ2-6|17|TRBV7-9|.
TGTGCCAGCAGCTTTTCACAGGGGATTACTGGGGCCAACGTCCTGACTTTC
CASSFSQGITGANVLTF
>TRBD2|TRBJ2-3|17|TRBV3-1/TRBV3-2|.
TGTGCCAGCAGCCGTCTCGATAGCGGGCCTAGCACAGATACGCAGTATTTT
CASSRLDSGPSTDTQYF
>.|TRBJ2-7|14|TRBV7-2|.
TGTGCCAGCAGCTTATCCCGGAAGACTTACGAGCAGTACTTC
CASSLSRKTYEQYF
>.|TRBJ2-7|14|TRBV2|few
TGTGCCAGCAGTGTGGAGGGGTTCTCCTACGAGCAGTACTTC
CASSVEGFSYEQYF
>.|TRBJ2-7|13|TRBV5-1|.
TGCGCCAGCCGTGAGAGGACCTCGGGGGAGCAGTACTTC
CASRERTSGEQYF